One sample yielded the 15 T cell receptor beta chains listed below, sequenced in a study of T cell responses to AZD1222 COVID-19 vaccine. Libraries were prepared by immunoSEQ multiplex PCR; TCRdb keeps only in-frame clonotypes and omits some of them. There are some 250,000 clones in the sample; approximately 94% occur only once, and around 0.6% lies in the top ten. The material sequenced was peripheral blood, taken 28 days after the second AZD1222 dose. The origin of the receptors is an adult who received the AZD1222 COVID-19 vaccine.

This clone is a singleton in its sample. V and J are TRBV19 and TRBJ2-5; possibly TRBD1 for D (5 bases). The length of the CDR3 is 13 residues. Trimming removed 6 bases from V and 0 bases from J, with 8 bases in between. The V gene's germline CDR1 is LNHDA and CDR2 SQIVND (reference sequence). The CDR3 DNA sequence: TGTGCCAGTAGCCGACAGTACCAAGAGACCCAGTACTTC. It translates to CASSRQYQETQYF.

Comment on this clone: Other nucleotide sequences in the sample specify the same CDR3. The chain recombines TRBV6-5 with TRBJ1-2; weak D call: TRBD1 (6 bases). The CDR3 loop spans 13 amino acids. Germline V gene sequence: CDR1 MNHEY, CDR2 SVGAGI. Trimming removed 6 bases at V and 2 bases at J, with 10 bases between. CDR3 sequence (DNA): TGTGCCAGCAGGACGGACAGCAACTATGGCTACACCTTC. Its translation: CASRTDSNYGYTF.

The CDR3: CASSYRGPFSYEQYF. The CDR3 DNA reads TGTGCCAGCAGTTACAGGGGGCCGTTTTCCTACGAGCAGTACTTC. This rearrangement joins TRBV27 to TRBJ2-7; TRBD1 matches 9 bases. Germline V CDR1 and CDR2: MNHEY, SMNVEV (reference sequence). V was clipped by 4 bases and J by 1 base; unmatched bases: 5. There are 15 residues in the CDR3.

This chain connects TRBV9 to TRBJ1-5; D not resolved. The V end was cut by 0 bases, the J end by 0 bases, with 7 bases between. This CDR3 region has 15 residues. The germline gives CDR1 SGDLS, CDR2 YYNGEE. The CDR3 loop reads CASSVDPNSNQPQHF. CDR3 nucleotide sequence: TGTGCCAGCAGCGTAGATCCAAATAGCAATCAGCCCCAGCATTTT.

The V call is TRBV19, the J call TRBJ2-1; the D is unclear. Germline lookup yields CDR1 LNHDA and CDR2 SQIVND (reference sequence). V was pared by 3 bases and J by 4 bases, with 19 bases between. The CDR3 loop spans 17 amino acids. CDR3 nucleotides: TGTGCCAGTAGTATCACTCCGGGCCGGCGATCATACAATGAGCAGTTCTTC. This sequence encodes CASSITPGRRSYNEQFF.

The chain is built from TRBV11-2 and TRBJ2-7; D is unresolved. The CDR3 length is 13 residues. From germline, CDR1 is SGHAT and CDR2 FQNNGV. V lost 1 base and J lost 2, with 6 bases in between. CDR3 region: CASSLGVTYEQYF. DNA for the CDR3: TGTGCCAGCAGCTTAGGGGTTACCTACGAGCAGTACTTC.

This clone was seen just once. The chain carries TRBV11-2 and TRBJ1-3, with 9 bases matching TRBD1. The CDR3 has 15 residues. J lost 4 bases, V lost 5 bases, and 6 bases had no gene match. From germline, CDR1 is SGHAT and CDR2 FQNNGV. In DNA form, the CDR3 reads TGTGCCAGCAGCCCCCGGACAGGGGAAGGAAACACCATATATTTT. It encodes CASSPRTGEGNTIYF.

This clone showed up just once. The rearrangement links TRBV19 to TRBJ1-1, with 7 bases fitting TRBD1. The CDR3 spans 14 residues. The V gene end was trimmed by 6 bases and the J gene end by 4 bases; junction bases not matched to a gene: 8. Germline V lookup: CDR1 LNHDA, CDR2 SQIVND (reference sequence). The DNA for the CDR3 is TGTGCCAGTAGCCCTACAGGGGAGGGCACTGAAGCTTTCTTT. This gives the protein CASSPTGEGTEAFF.

The gene calls are TRBV14 and TRBJ2-1; 9 nucleotides align to TRBD1. Germline V lookup: CDR1 SGHDN, CDR2 FVKESK. CDR3 length: 15 amino acids. V trimming: 4 bases; J trimming: 4 bases; junction bases outside the gene matches: 5. The CDR3 region is CASSLQGALYNEQFF. The DNA for the CDR3 is TGTGCCAGCAGCCTACAGGGGGCTCTTTACAATGAGCAGTTCTTC.

This clone was observed a few times. The CDR3: CASSVGTSGSNEQFF. CDR3 DNA sequence: TGTGCCAGCAGCGTCGGGACTAGCGGGAGCAATGAGCAGTTCTTC. The V gene is TRBV19, the J gene TRBJ2-1, with 14 bases fitting TRBD2. V was pared by 9 bases and J by 6 bases, with 7 bases of the junction left unmatched. Germline CDR1 LNHDA, CDR2 SQIVND (reference sequence). The CDR3 length is 15 residues.

The chain has TRBV7-9 and TRBJ1-2; TRBD1 agrees at 10 bases. Germline assignment: CDR1 SEHNR and CDR2 FQNEAQ (reference sequence). This CDR3 is 14 amino acids long. Germline trimming cut 5 bases from V and 8 bases from J; bases unmatched to any gene: 8. CDR3: CASSTRQGAWGYTF. CDR3 DNA: TGTGCCAGCAGCACACGACAGGGGGCATGGGGCTACACCTTC.

This rearrangement joins TRBV5-1 to TRBJ2-7, with a tentative D call TRBD1 (8 bases). The V end was cut by 7 bases, the J end by 2 bases, with 16 bases between. This CDR3 contains 14 residues. Germline V CDR1 and CDR2: SGHRS, YFSETQ. The CDR3 sequence: CASGTQGGTYEQYF. CDR3 coding DNA: TGCGCCAGCGGAACACAGGGGGGGACCTACGAGCAGTACTTC. Full variable domain (rest looked up from reference TRBV5-1 and TRBJ2-7): KAGVTQTPRYLIKTRGQQVTLSCSPISGHRSVSWYQQTPGQGLQFLFEYFSETQRNKGNFPGRFSGRQFSNSRSEMNVSTLELGDSALYLCASGTQGGTYEQYFGPGTRLTVT.

This chain joins TRBV10-3 and TRBJ1-1; no reliable D call. V dropped 2 bases and J dropped 0 bases, with 4 bases sitting between them. The CDR3 extends over 13 amino acids. Per the germline V gene, CDR1 is ENHRY and CDR2 is SYGVKD. This CDR3 is CAISERVNTEAFF. In nucleotides, the CDR3 is TGTGCCATCAGTGAGCGGGTGAACACTGAAGCTTTCTTT.

This clone was seen a handful of times. The V gene is TRBV27, the J gene TRBJ2-1; D gene unclear. CDR1 and CDR2 (germline): MNHEY, SMNVEV (reference sequence). V shed 3 bases and J shed 6 bases, with 15 bases lying between them. CDR3 length: 15 residues. The CDR3 region has the DNA TGTGCCAGCAGTTTGAACCGAGGACGTGGCAATGAGCAGTTCTTC. Amino acids: CASSLNRGRGNEQFF.

V is TRBV7-9 and J is TRBJ1-4, with TRBD1 identical over 12 bases. Germline CDR1 is SEHNR and CDR2 is FQNEAQ (reference sequence). This CDR3 region has 19 residues. V was pared by 5 bases and J by 0 bases, with 10 bases of the junction left unmatched. The CDR3 reads CASSQGQGANWATNEKLFF. The CDR3 bases are TGTGCCAGCAGCCAGGGACAGGGGGCGAATTGGGCAACTAATGAAAAACTGTTTTTT.